The 30 T cell receptor beta chains given below trace back to one sample, sequenced in a study of blood T cell repertoires in COVID-19. Here immunoSEQ multiplex PCR was the method, and the copy in TCRdb shows in-frame clones only, minus some. Altogether around 300,000 clones are present, 87% being singletons, with the ten largest covering approximately 2%. Sequenced sample: peripheral blood. The source of these receptors is a man aged 18 to 30 with active or convalescent COVID-19.

The chain uses TRBV15 and TRBJ1-2; 9 nucleotides line up with TRBD1. V gave up 9 bases and J gave up 0 bases; unmatched junction bases: 5. The germline gives CDR1 LNHNV, CDR2 YYDKDF (reference sequence). This CDR3 is built from 14 residues. The CDR3 sequence is CATGQGTANYGYTF. The DNA of the CDR3 is TGTGCCACGGGACAGGGAACCGCTAACTATGGCTACACCTTC.

V is TRBV10-3 and J is TRBJ2-3; D remains unclear. Trimming cost V 3 bases and J 5 bases, with 9 bases left between them. This CDR3 contains 13 residues. Germline loops: CDR1 ENHRY, CDR2 SYGVKD. The CDR3 region has the DNA TGTGCCATCAGTGATATCTACGGAGATACGCAGTATTTT. Translated: CAISDIYGDTQYF.

The gene calls are TRBV5-1 and TRBJ2-1; the D gene is possibly TRBD2 (6 bases). This CDR3 contains 13 residues. The germline CDR1 and CDR2 sequences are SGHRS and YFSETQ. The V and J ends lost 3 bases and 8 bases respectively, with 12 bases between them. The CDR3 loop is CASSSPGLDEQFF. The CDR3 DNA reads as TGCGCCAGCAGCTCCCCGGGACTTGATGAGCAGTTCTTC.

The chain carries TRBV9 and TRBJ1-1; 7 nucleotides line up with TRBD1. The length of the CDR3 is 16 residues. With 4 bases clipped from V and 5 bases from J, the junction kept 14 bases outside the gene matches. The germline V gene encodes CDR1 SGDLS and CDR2 YYNGEE. The CDR3 DNA follows: TGTGCCAGCAGCCCCCAGGGGGTGGGTGGATGGACTGAAGCTTTCTTT. It translates to CASSPQGVGGWTEAFF.

The sample holds a few counts of this clone. The rearrangement joins TRBV7-2 to TRBJ2-5; D gene unclear. The CDR3 runs to 16 residues. In germline, CDR1 is SGHTA, CDR2 FQGNSA. Trimming removed 0 bases from V and 2 bases from J, with 13 bases in between. The DNA for the CDR3 is TGTGCCAGCAGCTTAGCCGGTCGTGCGGTGCAAGAGACCCAGTACTTC. The encoded protein is CASSLAGRAVQETQYF.

This chain links TRBV9 with TRBJ2-3; TRBD1 might be the D (6 bases). V lost 0 bases to trimming and J lost 10 bases, with 18 bases between them. Germline-derived CDR1 and CDR2 are SGDLS and YYNGEE. This CDR3 spans 15 amino acids. In nucleotides, the CDR3 is TGTGCCAGCAGCGTAGAGGAACAGGGCCTCTCTCCGCAGTATTTT. Amino acid sequence: CASSVEEQGLSPQYF.

In this sample, this clone turned up once. The J gene is TRBJ2-1, the V gene TRBV14; TRBD2 is a possible D gene (6 bases). Germline values: CDR1 SGHDN, CDR2 FVKESK. The length of the CDR3 is 17 residues. V was clipped by 6 bases and J by 0 bases, with 18 bases between them. CDR3 nucleotide sequence: TGTGCCAGCAGTCTCCTTTTAGCGGCAACCTCCTACAATGAGCAGTTCTTC. Encoded protein: CASSLLLAATSYNEQFF.

The sample holds a few counts of this clone. J is TRBJ2-7 and V is TRBV7-9; perhaps TRBD1 as D (6 bases). Trimming removed 0 bases from V and 2 bases from J, with 11 bases in between. From germline, CDR1 is SEHNR and CDR2 FQNEAQ (reference sequence). CDR3 length: 15 residues. CDR3 coding DNA: TGTGCCAGCAGCTTAGCGCATACAGGGACCTACGAGCAGTACTTC. Its translation: CASSLAHTGTYEQYF.

The chain employs TRBV5-1 and TRBJ2-1, with TRBD1 matching 8 bases. The CDR3 consists of 17 residues. The V and J ends lost 4 bases and 7 bases, in that order; junction bases with no gene match: 16. The germline CDR1 and CDR2 sequences are SGHRS and YFSETQ. CDR3 amino acids: CASSSTVVTGVGNEQFF. CDR3 nucleotide sequence: TGCGCCAGCAGCAGTACGGTGGTGACAGGGGTCGGTAATGAGCAGTTCTTC.

The V gene is TRBV7-6, the J gene TRBJ2-3, with 10 bases fitting TRBD2. Unmatched junction bases numbered 12, after V lost 3 bases and J lost 0 bases. Germline CDR1 reads SGHVS; CDR2 reads FNYEAQ. This CDR3 is built from 19 residues. In DNA form, the CDR3 reads TGTGCCAGCAGCTTTAATATAGCGGGAGGCCCCAAAAGCACAGATACGCAGTATTTT. Its protein is CASSFNIAGGPKSTDTQYF.

The V gene is TRBV20-1, the J gene TRBJ2-7; a possible D gene is TRBD1 (5 bases). Germline V gene sequence: CDR1 DFQATT, CDR2 SNEGSKA (reference sequence). CDR3 size: 11 residues. The V end was cut by 4 bases, the J end by 7 bases, with 11 bases between. CDR3 coding DNA: TGCAGTGCTAAGGACATGGGGGAGCAGTACTTC. It codes for CSAKDMGEQYF.

This clone was seen once. This chain uses TRBV3-1 (or the pseudogene TRBV3-2) with TRBJ2-7; 8 nucleotides match TRBD1. With V trimmed by 5 bases and J by 4 bases, 7 bases remained unmatched. Germline-derived CDR1 and CDR2 are LGHDT and YNNKEL (reference sequence). The CDR3 sequence is 14 residues long. In DNA form, the CDR3 reads TGTGCCAGCAGCAGCTCAGGGGGCGGGTACGAGCAGTACTTC. It encodes CASSSSGGGYEQYF.

The chain uses TRBV5-6 and TRBJ1-5, with unresolved D. This CDR3 has 18 amino acids. Germline assignment: CDR1 SGHDT and CDR2 YYEEEE. V was clipped by 3 bases and J by 0 bases, with 19 bases between them. The CDR3 region is CASSWTGGSLLSNQPQHF. The CDR3 nucleotides are TGTGCCAGCAGCTGGACGGGAGGCTCCTTGCTTAGCAATCAGCCCCAGCATTTT.

This clone has only one observation. V gene TRBV18 combines with J gene TRBJ2-7; maybe TRBD1 (5 bases). This CDR3 has 15 residues. V lost 3 bases to trimming and J lost 0 bases, with 12 bases between them. CDR1 and CDR2 from the germline V gene are KGHSH and LQKENI. The CDR3 coding sequence is TGTGCCAGCTCACCGCCCCCAGGGTTCTCCTACGAGCAGTACTTC. Amino acid sequence: CASSPPPGFSYEQYF.

The V and J genes are TRBV6-1 and TRBJ2-2; 11 nucleotides match TRBD2. V shed 2 bases, J shed 9 bases, and the junction held 8 bases outside the gene matches. This CDR3 spans 16 amino acids. The germline CDR1 and CDR2 sequences are MNHNS and SASEGT. The CDR3 loop is CASSELVAGGPRELFF. The CDR3 DNA follows: TGTGCCAGCAGTGAATTAGTAGCGGGAGGGCCAAGGGAGCTGTTTTTT.

The chain has TRBV6-5 and TRBJ2-7; D remains ambiguous. This CDR3 spans 11 amino acids. The V and J ends lost 6 bases and 2 bases respectively, with 5 bases between them. Germline V gene sequence: CDR1 MNHEY, CDR2 SVGAGI. The CDR3 DNA follows: TGTGCCAGCAGGGCCACCTACGAGCAGTACTTC. Translation: CASRATYEQYF.

DNA for the CDR3: TGTGCCACCGGCGTAGGGGGGGCAAGCACAGATACGCAGTATTTT. It codes for CATGVGGASTDTQYF. The rearrangement joins TRBV24-1 to TRBJ2-3; perhaps TRBD2 as D (7 bases). Germline values: CDR1 KGHDR, CDR2 SFDVKD. This CDR3 comprises 15 residues. V shed 9 bases and J shed 0 bases, with 15 bases lying between them.

The gene calls are TRBV6-2 or TRBV6-3 and TRBJ1-6, with D perhaps matching TRBD1 (5 bases). V was shortened by 6 bases and J by 0 bases, with 15 bases between the two germline ends. Germline V gives CDR1 MNHEY, CDR2 SVGEGT. The CDR3 spans 17 residues. The CDR3 reads CASSSNRISSYNSPLHF. In DNA, the CDR3 is TGTGCCAGCAGCAGTAACAGGATAAGCTCCTATAATTCACCCCTCCACTTT.

The chain couples TRBV10-3 to TRBJ1-2; 7 positions match TRBD1. J was trimmed by 4 bases and V by 5 bases; bases with no gene match: 7. The V gene's germline CDR1 is ENHRY and CDR2 SYGVKD. The CDR3 extends over 14 amino acids. CDR3 DNA: TGTGCCATCAGTTCTGACAGGGCTAGCTATGGCTACACCTTC. It specifies CAISSDRASYGYTF.

V gene TRBV18 combines with J gene TRBJ1-4, with D possibly being TRBD1 (5 bases). Trimming left V 2 bases short and J 8 bases short, with 18 bases between. The germline CDR1 and CDR2 sequences are KGHSH and LQKENI. The CDR3 length is 16 residues. CDR3 DNA sequence: TGTGCCAGCTCACCATTAACCGGGGACGGGGGAGAAAAACTGTTTTTT. It translates to CASSPLTGDGGEKLFF.

The chain uses TRBV7-2 and TRBJ1-2; 7 bases are a match to TRBD1. Per germline, CDR1 SGHTA and CDR2 FQGNSA. V shed 4 bases, J shed 5 bases, and the junction held 4 bases outside the gene matches. CDR3 length equals 13 residues. The DNA for the CDR3 is TGTGCCAGCAGCTACGACAGGGTATATGGCTACACCTTC. Translating it yields CASSYDRVYGYTF.

The V call is TRBV5-8, the J call TRBJ1-3; tentatively, D is TRBD1 (6 bases). Between the trimmed V and J ends, which lost 3 bases and 2 bases, there was a span of 12 bases. The CDR3 has 15 residues. The germline gives CDR1 SGHTS, CDR2 YDEGEE. The CDR3 sequence: CASSWGTPAGNTIYF. The CDR3 region has the DNA TGTGCCAGCAGCTGGGGGACACCGGCTGGAAACACCATATATTTT.

The chain uses TRBV5-1 and TRBJ2-1; 8 nucleotides line up with TRBD2. The V gene end was trimmed by 0 bases and the J gene end by 0 bases; junction bases not matched to a gene: 11. CDR3 size: 19 residues. Germline CDR1 is SGHRS and CDR2 is YFSETQ. CDR3 sequence: CASSLVAGGRGTSYNEQFF. CDR3 nucleotide sequence: TGCGCCAGCAGCTTGGTGGCGGGAGGTCGGGGGACCTCCTACAATGAGCAGTTCTTC.

The chain uses TRBV2 and TRBJ1-1; D unresolved. The length of the CDR3 is 13 residues. V was pared by 7 bases and J by 1 base, with 10 bases between. Germline CDR1 is SNHLY and CDR2 is FYNNEI. CDR3: CASTSRANTEAFF. The CDR3 nucleotides are TGTGCCAGCACATCGAGAGCGAACACTGAAGCTTTCTTT. Variable domain in full (rest from reference TRBV2 and TRBJ1-1): EPEVTQTPSHQVTQMGQEVILRCVPISNHLYFYWYRQILGQKVEFLVSFYNNEISEKSEIFDDQFSVERPDGSNFTLKIRSTKLEDSAMYFCASTSRANTEAFFGQGTRLTVV.

The chain uses TRBV2 and TRBJ1-4; D is unresolved. Germline loops: CDR1 SNHLY, CDR2 FYNNEI. This CDR3 has 14 residues. V lost 8 bases, J lost 2 bases, and 12 bases lay in between. CDR3 sequence: CASRGGYTNEKLFF. CDR3 nucleotide sequence: TGTGCCAGCCGCGGAGGGTACACTAATGAAAAACTGTTTTTT.

The count of this clone is one. This chain uses TRBV28 with TRBJ1-1; D remains ambiguous. With 6 bases removed from V and 1 base from J, the gap between germline ends came to 9 bases. CDR1 MDHEN and CDR2 SYDVKM come from the germline V gene. The CDR3 covers 13 residues. This CDR3 reads CASSPPGNTEAFF. In DNA, the CDR3 is TGTGCCAGCAGCCCCCCGGGGAACACTGAAGCTTTCTTT. Based on the CDR3 plus reference TRBV28 and TRBJ1-1, the full variable domain is DVKVTQSSRYLVKRTGEKVFLECVQDMDHENMFWYRQDPGLGLRLIYFSYDVKMKEKGDIPEGYSVSREKKERFSLILESASTNQTSMYLCASSPPGNTEAFFGQGTRLTVV.

This clone occurred a few times. The chain recombines TRBV11-2 with TRBJ1-5; D is unresolved. The V end lost 1 base, the J end lost 6 bases, and 7 bases lay between the germline ends. The CDR3 is 13 residues long. The germline gives CDR1 SGHAT, CDR2 FQNNGV. The chain's CDR3 is CASSLGVGQPQHF. CDR3 sequence (DNA): TGTGCCAGCAGCTTAGGCGTTGGTCAGCCCCAGCATTTT.

The chain has TRBV3-1 (or the pseudogene TRBV3-2) and TRBJ2-7; 8 bases map to TRBD2. V shed 1 base and J 2 bases; nucleotides not matched to a gene: 4. This CDR3 is 15 amino acids long. Germline assignment: CDR1 LGHDT and CDR2 YNNKEL (reference sequence). The CDR3, as DNA: TGTGCCAGCAGCCAAGGACCAGCGGGGGCCTACGAGCAGTACTTC. Its translation is CASSQGPAGAYEQYF.

The chain couples TRBV7-9 to TRBJ1-1; 7 nucleotides align to TRBD1. Germline V gene lookup returns CDR1 SEHNR and CDR2 FQNEAQ (reference sequence). The V gene end was trimmed by 5 bases and the J gene end by 8 bases; junction bases not matched to a gene: 5. This CDR3 is built from 12 residues. CDR3 loop: CASSPPGQEAFF. CDR3 DNA sequence: TGTGCCAGCAGCCCCCCGGGACAGGAAGCTTTCTTT.

The chain employs TRBV6-5 and TRBJ1-2; maybe TRBD1 (5 bases). Trimming removed 2 bases from V and 8 bases from J, with 15 bases in between. The germline V gene has CDR1 MNHEY and CDR2 SVGAGI. The CDR3 totals 14 residues. This CDR3 reads CASSYGQGTWGYTF. The CDR3 nucleotides read TGTGCCAGCAGTTACGGCCAGGGTACGTGGGGCTACACCTTC.